This TCR beta chain was sequenced during a study of control samples from healthy donors and cancer patients. This CDR3 spans 14 amino acids. V lost 1 base and J 2 bases, leaving 6 bases between the germline ends. Germline lookup yields CDR1 MNHEY and CDR2 SVGEGT. TCRdb's table, derived via immunoSEQ multiplex PCR, lists solely in-frame clones and lacks some. Of some 150,000 clones listed, roughly 94% were seen once; the top ten hold around 13%. The V call is TRBV6-2 or TRBV6-3, the J call TRBJ1-5, with D unclear. Material: PBMCs. The TCR sequence derives from a man aged 60-69 years with colorectal cancer. This CDR3 is CASSYLEGNQPQHF. For the CDR3, the DNA is TGTGCCAGCAGTTACTTAGAGGGCAATCAGCCCCAGCATTTT.